This T cell receptor (beta chain) was documented in a study of T-cell reconstitution after alpha-beta-depleted transplantation in children. Study results and caveats: Certain patients had high TCRbeta diversity at day 60, and it came from recipient T cells and thymic progenitors that survived. The main origin of T-cell counts and diversity one year after transplant was newly produced T cells. Several hundred expanded graft clones reportedly were the source of alpha-beta T cells about two months after transplant.

Using unique molecular identifiers, the investigators prepared the TCRbeta library. TCRdb used MiXCR to reprocess the PCR reads, holding one entry per CDR3 protein. The repertoire holds 600,000 to 700,000 distinct CDR3 sequences, with around 13% as singletons. From germline, CDR1 is MDHEN and CDR2 SYDVKM. The V end lost 3 bases, the J end lost 1 base, and 15 bases lay between the germline ends. CDR3 length: 16 amino acids. In its sample, this clonotype was seen many times. Its antigen is unidentified. The V call is TRBV28, the J call TRBJ1-1; D not certain. Sequences were derived from PBMCs, sampled before TCRalphabeta/CD19-depleted stem cell transplant. The TCR was taken from a girl aged 2-10 years with congenital amegakaryocytic thrombocytopenia, due to receive a stem cell transplant. The CDR3 loop is CASSFLTQSWNTEAFF. The CDR3 DNA reads TGTGCCAGCAGTTTTCTAACCCAGTCTTGGAACACTGAAGCTTTCTTT.